These 12 T cell receptor beta chains came from one sample sequenced in a study of blood T cell repertoires in COVID-19 (TCRdb year 2020). The library relied on the immunoSEQ multiplex PCR assay. TCRdb obtained this table from immuneACCESS and retained in-frame rearrangements with V and J assigned. These tables miss some clones; where compared with another copy, unresolved V genes account for less than half of the shortfall, and the remainder is unexplained. This sample lists some 37,000 clones; roughly 90% were detected once. The top ten clones comprise 9.5% to 13% of the sample. Input material: peripheral blood. The receptors here all came from a man between 65 and 80 years old with acute or convalescent COVID-19.

The chain joins TRBV7-8 to TRBJ2-3, with 10 bases matching TRBD2. V lost 2 bases, J lost 6 bases, and 5 bases stayed unmatched. From germline, CDR1 is SGHVS and CDR2 FQNEAQ. This CDR3 has 15 residues. The CDR3 here is CASSLNLAGADTQYF. As DNA, the CDR3 is TGTGCCAGCAGCTTAAACCTAGCGGGAGCGGATACGCAGTATTTT. Variable domain in full (rest from reference TRBV7-8 and TRBJ2-3): GAGVSQSPRYKVAKRGQDVALRCDPISGHVSLFWYQQALGQGPEFLTYFQNEAQLDKSGLPSDRFFAERPEGSVSTLKIQRTQQEDSAVYLCASSLNLAGADTQYFGPGTRLTVL.

V usage is TRBV28 and J usage is TRBJ1-2; D is possibly TRBD1 (6 bases). Germline CDR1 reads MDHEN; CDR2 reads SYDVKM. Trimming removed 4 bases from V and 0 bases from J, with 18 bases in between. The length of the CDR3 is 17 residues. CDR3 nucleotide sequence: TGTGCCAGCAGTTCCTTGGGACACCCGGAATCTAACTATGGCTACACCTTC. Translating gives CASSSLGHPESNYGYTF.

The chain links TRBV19 to TRBJ1-4; 8 bases agree with TRBD1. This CDR3 comprises 15 residues. Germline V gene data show CDR1 as LNHDA and CDR2 as SQIVND (reference sequence). V trimming: 6 bases; J trimming: 7 bases; junction bases outside the gene matches: 10. CDR3 sequence (DNA): TGTGCCAGTAGACCGCAGGGGGCGCCTTTTGAAAAACTGTTTTTT. Protein: CASRPQGAPFEKLFF.

The chain employs TRBV10-3 and TRBJ2-6; 7 bases map to TRBD1. This CDR3 is 18 amino acids long. CDR1 and CDR2 from the germline V gene are ENHRY and SYGVKD. V lost 0 bases to trimming and J lost 0 bases; unmatched junction nucleotides: 5. The CDR3 DNA reads TGTGCCATCAGTGAGTCTTGGACAGGCTCCTCTGGGGCCAACGTCCTGACTTTC. This codes for CAISESWTGSSGANVLTF.

The chain uses TRBV28 and TRBJ2-1; no firm D call. Germline V gene lookup returns CDR1 MDHEN and CDR2 SYDVKM. The V end lost 4 bases, the J end lost 0 bases, and 4 bases lay between the germline ends. This CDR3 region has 13 residues. The CDR3 DNA reads as TGTGCCAGCAGTTCCCTCTCCTACAATGAGCAGTTCTTC. It encodes CASSSLSYNEQFF.

J is TRBJ2-7 and V is TRBV11-2; 13 nucleotides match TRBD2. The J segment lost 2 bases and the V segment lost 1 base, leaving 11 bases of the junction unmatched. CDR1 and CDR2 (germline): SGHAT, FQNNGV. The CDR3 extends over 19 amino acids. CDR3 DNA: TGTGCCAGCAGCTTAGGTCGCCGGACTAGCGGGAGTTTACCCTACGAGCAGTACTTC. Its protein is CASSLGRRTSGSLPYEQYF.

The chain recombines TRBV7-9 with TRBJ1-2; D gene uncertain. CDR3 size: 14 residues. V was shortened by 3 bases and J by 8 bases, with 16 bases between the two germline ends. Germline V gene data show CDR1 as SEHNR and CDR2 as FQNEAQ (reference sequence). The CDR3 DNA sequence: TGTGCCAGCAGCTTCCGCGGCCCCCCTCGAGGCTACACCTTC. It yields the protein CASSFRGPPRGYTF.

The V and J genes are TRBV19 and TRBJ2-7; no clear D. Deletions cut 6 bases from V and 3 bases from J, with 15 bases between. The CDR3 is 14 amino acids. Per germline, CDR1 LNHDA and CDR2 SQIVND (reference sequence). CDR3 in amino acids: CASRQGAESYEQYF. CDR3 nucleotides: TGTGCCAGTAGGCAAGGAGCAGAGAGCTACGAGCAGTACTTC.

V is TRBV7-9 and J is TRBJ1-5, with TRBD1 matching 7 bases. V was pared by 5 bases and J by 0 bases, with 10 bases of the junction left unmatched. This CDR3 is 17 amino acids long. CDR1 SEHNR and CDR2 FQNEAQ come from the germline V gene (reference sequence). CDR3 in DNA: TGTGCCAGCAGCCCAAACGGGACAGTCTATAGCAATCAGCCCCAGCATTTT. Its translation is CASSPNGTVYSNQPQHF.

The J gene is TRBJ1-6, the V gene TRBV5-4, with D perhaps TRBD1 (6 bases). The germline V gene encodes CDR1 SGHNT and CDR2 YYREEE (reference sequence). There are 17 residues in the CDR3. V gave up 6 bases and J gave up 7 bases, with 23 bases separating them. The CDR3 loop reads CASTTGNVGQGNSPLHF. The CDR3 nucleotides are TGTGCCAGCACCACTGGAAATGTTGGGCAGGGGAATTCACCCCTCCACTTT.

The sample holds a few counts of this clone. The chain has TRBV7-2 and TRBJ1-6; TRBD1 aligns across 8 bases. CDR3 length: 15 residues. Trimming cost V 3 bases and J 10 bases; bases outside gene matches: 8. The germline V gene encodes CDR1 SGHTA and CDR2 FQGNSA. CDR3 sequence reads: CASSFRGLTYSPLHF. CDR3 DNA: TGTGCCAGCAGCTTCAGGGGGCTCACCTACTCACCCCTCCACTTT.

The gene calls are TRBV18 and TRBJ2-1; 11 bases align to TRBD2. Germline CDR1 reads KGHSH; CDR2 reads LQKENI. Germline trimming cut 4 bases from V and 3 bases from J; bases unmatched to any gene: 2. The CDR3 length is 15 residues. CDR3 residues: CASSRLAGHYNEQFF. In DNA, the CDR3 is TGTGCCAGCTCACGACTAGCGGGACACTACAATGAGCAGTTCTTC.